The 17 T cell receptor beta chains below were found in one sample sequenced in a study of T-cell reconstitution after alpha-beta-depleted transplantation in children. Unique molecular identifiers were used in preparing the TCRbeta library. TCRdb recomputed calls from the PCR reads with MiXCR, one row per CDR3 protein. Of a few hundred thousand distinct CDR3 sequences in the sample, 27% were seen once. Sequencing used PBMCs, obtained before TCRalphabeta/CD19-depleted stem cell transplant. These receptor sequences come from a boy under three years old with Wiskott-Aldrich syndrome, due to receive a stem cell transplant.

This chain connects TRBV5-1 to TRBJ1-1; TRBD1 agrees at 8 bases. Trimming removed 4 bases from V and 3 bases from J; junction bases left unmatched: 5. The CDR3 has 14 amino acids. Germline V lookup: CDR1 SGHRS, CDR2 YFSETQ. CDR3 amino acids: CASSRGQGDTEAFF. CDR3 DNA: TGCGCCAGCAGCCGCGGACAGGGAGACACTGAAGCTTTCTTT.

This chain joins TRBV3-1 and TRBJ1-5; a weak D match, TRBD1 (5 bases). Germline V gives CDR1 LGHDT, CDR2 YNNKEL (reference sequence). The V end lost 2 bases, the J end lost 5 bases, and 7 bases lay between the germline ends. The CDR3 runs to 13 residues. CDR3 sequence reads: CASSQLGDQPQHF. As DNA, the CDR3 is TGTGCCAGCAGCCAATTAGGGGATCAGCCCCAGCATTTT.

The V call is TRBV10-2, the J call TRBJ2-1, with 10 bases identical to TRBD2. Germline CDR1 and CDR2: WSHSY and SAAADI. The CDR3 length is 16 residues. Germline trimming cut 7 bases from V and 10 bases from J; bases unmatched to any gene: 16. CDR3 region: CASMALAGAEIVEQFF. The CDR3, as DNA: TGCGCCAGCATGGCGCTAGCGGGAGCTGAGATCGTCGAGCAGTTCTTC.

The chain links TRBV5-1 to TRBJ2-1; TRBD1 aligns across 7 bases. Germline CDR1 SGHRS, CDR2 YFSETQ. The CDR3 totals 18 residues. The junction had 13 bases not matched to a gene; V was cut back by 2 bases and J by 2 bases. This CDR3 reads CASSFSPLGQAAYNEQFF. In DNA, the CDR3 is TGCGCCAGCAGCTTTTCCCCCCTCGGACAGGCGGCCTACAATGAGCAGTTCTTC. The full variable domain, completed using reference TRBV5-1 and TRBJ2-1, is KAGVTQTPRYLIKTRGQQVTLSCSPISGHRSVSWYQQTPGQGLQFLFEYFSETQRNKGNFPGRFSGRQFSNSRSEMNVSTLELGDSALYLCASSFSPLGQAAYNEQFFGPGTRLTVL.

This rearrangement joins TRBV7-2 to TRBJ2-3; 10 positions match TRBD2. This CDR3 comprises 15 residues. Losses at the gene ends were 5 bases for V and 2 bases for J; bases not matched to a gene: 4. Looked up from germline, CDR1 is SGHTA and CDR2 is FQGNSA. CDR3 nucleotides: TGTGCCAGCAGCGGTAGCGGGAGGCCCACAGATACGCAGTATTTT. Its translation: CASSGSGRPTDTQYF.

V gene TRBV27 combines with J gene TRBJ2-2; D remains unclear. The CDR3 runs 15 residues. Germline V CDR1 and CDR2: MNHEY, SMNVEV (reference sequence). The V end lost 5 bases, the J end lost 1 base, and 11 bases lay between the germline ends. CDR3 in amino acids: CASSRRVGNTGELFF. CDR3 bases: TGTGCCAGCAGTCGTAGGGTCGGGAACACCGGGGAGCTGTTTTTT.

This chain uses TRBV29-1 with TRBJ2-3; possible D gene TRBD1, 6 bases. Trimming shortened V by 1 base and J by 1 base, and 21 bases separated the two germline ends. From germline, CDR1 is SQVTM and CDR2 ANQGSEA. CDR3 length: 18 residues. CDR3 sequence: CSVEGDKGTPIRTDTQYF. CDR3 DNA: TGCAGCGTTGAAGGGGACAAGGGGACCCCGATCCGCACAGATACGCAGTATTTT.

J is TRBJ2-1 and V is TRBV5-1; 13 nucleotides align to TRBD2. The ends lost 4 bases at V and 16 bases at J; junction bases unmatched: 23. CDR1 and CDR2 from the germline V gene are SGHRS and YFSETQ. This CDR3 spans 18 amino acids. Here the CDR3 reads CASSLGTSGNMGLHHGFF. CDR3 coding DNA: TGCGCCAGCAGCCTCGGGACTAGCGGGAATATGGGTTTACATCATGGATTCTTC.

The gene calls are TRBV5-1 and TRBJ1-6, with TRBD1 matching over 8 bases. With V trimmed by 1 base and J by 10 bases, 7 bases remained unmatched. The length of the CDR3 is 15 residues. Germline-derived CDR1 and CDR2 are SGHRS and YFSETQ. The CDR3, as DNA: TGCGCCAGCAGCTTGTGGACAGGGAGAGGCTCACCCCTCCACTTT. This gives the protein CASSLWTGRGSPLHF.

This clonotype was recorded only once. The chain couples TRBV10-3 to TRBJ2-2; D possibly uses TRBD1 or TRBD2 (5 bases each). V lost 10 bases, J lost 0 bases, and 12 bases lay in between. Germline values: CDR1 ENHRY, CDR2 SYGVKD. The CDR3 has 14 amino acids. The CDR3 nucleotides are TGTGCCACCACCGGGGCTACGAACACCGGGGAGCTGTTTTTT. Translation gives CATTGATNTGELFF.

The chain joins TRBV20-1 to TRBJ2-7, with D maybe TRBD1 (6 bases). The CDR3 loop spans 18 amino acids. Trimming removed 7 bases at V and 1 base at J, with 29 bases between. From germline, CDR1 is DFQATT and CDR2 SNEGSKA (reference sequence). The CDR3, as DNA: TGCAGTGTTTCCGGGGTAGGGGGTGGTGACAAAACATCCTACGAGCAGTACTTC. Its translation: CSVSGVGGGDKTSYEQYF.

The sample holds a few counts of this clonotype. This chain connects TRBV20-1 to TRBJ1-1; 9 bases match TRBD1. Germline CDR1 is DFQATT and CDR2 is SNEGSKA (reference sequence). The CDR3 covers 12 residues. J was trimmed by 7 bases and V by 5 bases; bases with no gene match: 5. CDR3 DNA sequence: TGCAGTGCTCTAGACAGGGGGATTGAAGCTTTCTTT. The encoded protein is CSALDRGIEAFF.

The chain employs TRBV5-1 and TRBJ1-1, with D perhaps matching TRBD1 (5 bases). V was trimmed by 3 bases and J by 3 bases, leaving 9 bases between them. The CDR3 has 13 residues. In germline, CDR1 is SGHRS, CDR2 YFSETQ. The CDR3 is CASSSQTDTEAFF. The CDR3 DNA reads TGCGCCAGCAGCTCGCAGACAGACACTGAAGCTTTCTTT.

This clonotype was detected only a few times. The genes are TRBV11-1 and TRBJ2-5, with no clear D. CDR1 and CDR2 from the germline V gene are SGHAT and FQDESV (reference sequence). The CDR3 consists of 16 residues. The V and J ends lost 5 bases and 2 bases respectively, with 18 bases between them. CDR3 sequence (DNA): TGTGCCAGCAGCCCCCCAATCTCCCCGCAGCAAGAGACCCAGTACTTC. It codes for CASSPPISPQQETQYF.

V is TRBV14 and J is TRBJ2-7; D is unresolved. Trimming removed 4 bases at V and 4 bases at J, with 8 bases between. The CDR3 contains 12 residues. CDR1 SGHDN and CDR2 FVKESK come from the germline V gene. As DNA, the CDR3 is TGTGCCAGCAGCCGCCTTGGGTACGAGCAGTACTTC. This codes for CASSRLGYEQYF.

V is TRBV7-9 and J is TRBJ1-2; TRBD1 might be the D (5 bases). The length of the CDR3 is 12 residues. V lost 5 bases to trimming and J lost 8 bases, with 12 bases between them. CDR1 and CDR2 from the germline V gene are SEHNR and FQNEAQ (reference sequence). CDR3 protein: CASSPGGSGYTF. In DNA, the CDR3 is TGTGCCAGCAGCCCCGGGGGTAGCGGCTACACCTTC.

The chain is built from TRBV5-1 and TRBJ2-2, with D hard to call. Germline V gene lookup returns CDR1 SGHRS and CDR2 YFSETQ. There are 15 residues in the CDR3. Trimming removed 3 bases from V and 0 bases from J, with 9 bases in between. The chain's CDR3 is CASSSRLPNTGELFF. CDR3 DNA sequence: TGCGCCAGCAGCTCCCGACTTCCGAACACCGGGGAGCTGTTTTTT.